This T cell receptor (beta chain) was identified in a study of T cells after yellow fever vaccination (dated by TCRdb to between 2018 and 2020). Background on the whole study: The SMART-Seq v4 Ultra Low Input RNA kit was used to prepare libraries from fractions with low cell numbers. To follow T-cell clones before and after both primary and booster YFV17D yellow fever vaccination, bulk TCR alpha and beta repertoires underwent longitudinal sequencing. Two healthy male donors, one aged 18 to 30 and one aged 30 to 40 years, made up the cohort. Bulk PBMC replicates and cell subsets were isolated from blood drawn at multiple timepoints before and after both primary and secondary immunization. What the authors observed across the whole study: A small fraction of clonotypes appeared in both the CD4 and CD8 compartments, likely as a result of convergent recombination. Computational filtering was needed because FACS-sorted repertoires could contain abundant contaminating clonotypes from the bulk population. The secondary T-cell response was found to be weaker but faster than the primary response, with a peak reached on day 5 rather than on day 15. Only two donors were included in the study, so the extent to which the findings can be generalized is limited. After the booster, most of the clones that had expanded following primary vaccination were detected again (about 95% of CD4 and 80% to 90% of CD8), which suggests that memory was broadly maintained.

Counted from cysteine to phenylalanine, this CDR3 has 19 amino acids. Kept here is only the CDR3 DNA, which spans 57 bases and is read in frame from base 1. The germline V gene supplies CDR1 SGHTA and CDR2 FQGTGA. V is shortened by 5 bases, J by 0 bases, and the region joining them spans 23 bases. Notes on this clonotype: Its antigen specificity is not known. There are no base qualities to consult, and no much larger clone falls within one base.

Sequencing relied on an Illumina NovaSeq 6000. Synthesis of TCR cDNA relied on 5'RACE template switching, a step that introduced a universal primer site along with unique molecular identifiers. Priming for cDNA synthesis came from both the TCR alpha and TCR beta constant segments. Libraries were amplified in two PCR steps, with sample barcodes and sequencing adapters added in the second step. Sequencing of libraries was done on Illumina HiSeq 2500 (2x100 bp) or NovaSeq (2x150 bp). As for the original processing: MIGEC was used to demultiplex reads and collapse the reads into UMI consensus sequences, and MiXCR was used for V(D)J alignment. Vaccine-responding clonotypes were defined with edgeR using replicate PBMC samples, requiring FDR below 0.01 and a log2 fold change above 5 up to day 15. CD4 or CD8 identity was assigned to each bulk clonotype according to whether the clonotype was present at higher abundance in the sequenced CD4 repertoire or the sequenced CD8 repertoire. In TCRdb, the public reads were trimmed at Q25 with fastp and aligned with MiXCR, with productive beta chains retained. Each entry is one CDR3 protein sequence, shown with its most common DNA and genes. TCRdb, rather than the study authors, made the V and J calls. The sample yields 100,000 to 150,000 distinct CDR3 sequences; roughly 8.2% were counted once. The ten largest make up 40% of the sample.

The sample's treatment or condition label, in plain terms: live attenuated yellow fever vaccine strain. A standard Ficoll-Paque protocol was used to isolate PBMCs from peripheral blood. Dynabeads CD4 and CD8 positive selection kits were used to isolate the CD4 and CD8 T-cell fractions. TriZol was used to extract RNA from bulk PBMCs, CD4 and CD8 fractions, and dextramer-positive and dextramer-negative fractions. Sample: CD8+ T cells sorted from PBMCs, taken on the day of the yellow fever booster vaccination. The clonotype originates from a man younger than 35 who received the YFV17D yellow fever vaccine. Recombination connected TRBV7-3 to TRBJ1-3, and TRBD1 may be the D gene, going by 5 matching bases. The nucleotide sequence reads TGTGCCAGCAGCGAGTACTTTGGGGCAGAAATTTTCTCTGGAAACACCATATATTTT. The resulting protein is CASSEYFGAEIFSGNTIYF. Outside the CDR3, residues come from the reference TRBV7-3 and TRBJ1-3 proteins, so the full variable domain is: GAGVSQTPSNKVTEKGKYVELRCDPISGHTALYWYRQSLGQGPEFLIYFQGTGAADDSGLPNDRFFAVRPEGSVSTLKIQRTERGDSAVYLCASSEYFGAEIFSGNTIYFGEGSWLTVV.